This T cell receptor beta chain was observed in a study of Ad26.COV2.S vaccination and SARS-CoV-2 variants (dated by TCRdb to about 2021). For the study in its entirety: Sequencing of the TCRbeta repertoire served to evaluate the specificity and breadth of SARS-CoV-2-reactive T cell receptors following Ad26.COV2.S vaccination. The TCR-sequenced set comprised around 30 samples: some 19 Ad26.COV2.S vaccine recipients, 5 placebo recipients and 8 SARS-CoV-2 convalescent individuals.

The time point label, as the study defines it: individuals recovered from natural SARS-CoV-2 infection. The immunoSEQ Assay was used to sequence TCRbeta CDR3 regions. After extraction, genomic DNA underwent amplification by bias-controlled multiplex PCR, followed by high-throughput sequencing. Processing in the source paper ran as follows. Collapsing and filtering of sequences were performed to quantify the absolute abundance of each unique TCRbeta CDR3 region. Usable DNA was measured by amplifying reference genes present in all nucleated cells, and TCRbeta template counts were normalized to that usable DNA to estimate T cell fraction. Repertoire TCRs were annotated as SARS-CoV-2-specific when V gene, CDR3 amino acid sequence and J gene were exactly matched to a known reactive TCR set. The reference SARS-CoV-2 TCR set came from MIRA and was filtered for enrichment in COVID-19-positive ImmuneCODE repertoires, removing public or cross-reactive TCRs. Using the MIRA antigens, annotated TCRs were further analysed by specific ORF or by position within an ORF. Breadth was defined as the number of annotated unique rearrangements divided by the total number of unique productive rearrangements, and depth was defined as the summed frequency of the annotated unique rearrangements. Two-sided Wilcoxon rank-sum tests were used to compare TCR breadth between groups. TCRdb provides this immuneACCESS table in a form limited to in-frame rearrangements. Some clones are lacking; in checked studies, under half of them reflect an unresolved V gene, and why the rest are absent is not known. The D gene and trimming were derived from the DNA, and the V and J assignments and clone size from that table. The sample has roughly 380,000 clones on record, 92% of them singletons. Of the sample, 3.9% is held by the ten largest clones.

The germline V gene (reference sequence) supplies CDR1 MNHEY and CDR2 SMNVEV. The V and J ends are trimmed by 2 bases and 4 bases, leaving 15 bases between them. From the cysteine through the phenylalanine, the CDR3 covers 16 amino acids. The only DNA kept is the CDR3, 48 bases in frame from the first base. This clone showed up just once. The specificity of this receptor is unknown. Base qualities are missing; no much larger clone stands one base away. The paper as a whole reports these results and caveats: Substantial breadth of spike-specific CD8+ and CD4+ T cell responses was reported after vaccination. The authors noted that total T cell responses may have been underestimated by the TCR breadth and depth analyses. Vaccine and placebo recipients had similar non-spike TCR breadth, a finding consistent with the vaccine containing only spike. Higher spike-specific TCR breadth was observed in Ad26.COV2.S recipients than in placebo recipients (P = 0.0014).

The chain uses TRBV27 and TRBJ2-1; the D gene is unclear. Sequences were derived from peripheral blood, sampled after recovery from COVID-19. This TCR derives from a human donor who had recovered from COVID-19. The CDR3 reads CASSLGHPSMYNEQFF. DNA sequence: TGTGCCAGCAGTTTAGGGCACCCGAGCATGTACAATGAGCAGTTCTTC.